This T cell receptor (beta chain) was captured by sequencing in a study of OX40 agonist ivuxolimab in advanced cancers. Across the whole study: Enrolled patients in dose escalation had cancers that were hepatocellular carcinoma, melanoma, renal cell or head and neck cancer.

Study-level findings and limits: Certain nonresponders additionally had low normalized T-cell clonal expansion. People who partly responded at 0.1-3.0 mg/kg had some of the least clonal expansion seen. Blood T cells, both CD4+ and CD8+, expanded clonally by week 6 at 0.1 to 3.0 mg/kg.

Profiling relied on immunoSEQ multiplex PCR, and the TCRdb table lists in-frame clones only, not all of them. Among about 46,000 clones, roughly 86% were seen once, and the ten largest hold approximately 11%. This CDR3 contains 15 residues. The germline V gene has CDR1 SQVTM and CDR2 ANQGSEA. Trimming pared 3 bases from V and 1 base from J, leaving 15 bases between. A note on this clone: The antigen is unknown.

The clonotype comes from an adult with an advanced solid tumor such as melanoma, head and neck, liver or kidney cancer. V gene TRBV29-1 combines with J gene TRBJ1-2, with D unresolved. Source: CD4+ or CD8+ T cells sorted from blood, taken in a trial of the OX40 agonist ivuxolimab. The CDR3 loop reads CSVDGVLDDNYGYTF. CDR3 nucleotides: TGCAGCGTTGACGGGGTACTCGACGATAACTATGGCTACACCTTC.